This T cell receptor beta chain emerged from a study of T cells after yellow fever vaccination. General study results and limits: The secondary response showed a weaker magnitude and a faster peak, day 5 versus 15. Detected again after the booster were most primary-vaccination clones, at nearly 97% CD4 and approximately 85% CD8. The appearance of a small share of clonotypes in both CD4 and CD8 compartments was observed.

The CDR3 is 17 amino acids. Losses at the gene ends were 6 bases for V and 5 bases for J; bases not matched to a gene: 10. CDR1 SGHAT and CDR2 FQNNGV come from the germline V gene. MiXCR, run by TCRdb on the 5' RACE reads, gives a single entry per CDR3 protein. The data hold about 120,000 distinct CDR3 sequences, with more than 7.5% observed a single time. This clonotype has only a few counts. Its target is unknown. The sample was CD8+ T cells sorted from PBMCs, taken on the day of the yellow fever booster vaccination. The origin of this receptor is a man between 18 and 35 years old who received the YFV17D yellow fever vaccine. V gene TRBV11-2 combines with J gene TRBJ2-3, with 14 bases lining up with TRBD2. The CDR3 DNA is TGTGCCAGCAGTTGGACTAGCGGGGGGTTGTTTGGAGATACGCAGTATTTT. Translating gives CASSWTSGGLFGDTQYF.